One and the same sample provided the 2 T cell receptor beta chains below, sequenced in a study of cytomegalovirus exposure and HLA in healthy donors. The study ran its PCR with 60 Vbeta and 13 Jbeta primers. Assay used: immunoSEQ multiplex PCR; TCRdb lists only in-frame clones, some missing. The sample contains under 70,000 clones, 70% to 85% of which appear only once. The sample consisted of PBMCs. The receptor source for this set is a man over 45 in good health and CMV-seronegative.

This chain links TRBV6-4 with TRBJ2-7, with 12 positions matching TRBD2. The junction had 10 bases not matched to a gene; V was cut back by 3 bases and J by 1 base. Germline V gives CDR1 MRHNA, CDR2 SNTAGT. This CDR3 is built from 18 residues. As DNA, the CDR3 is TGTGCCAGCAGTGAAGGGCTAGCGGGGGGGCCCACATCCTACGAGCAGTACTTC. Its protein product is CASSEGLAGGPTSYEQYF.

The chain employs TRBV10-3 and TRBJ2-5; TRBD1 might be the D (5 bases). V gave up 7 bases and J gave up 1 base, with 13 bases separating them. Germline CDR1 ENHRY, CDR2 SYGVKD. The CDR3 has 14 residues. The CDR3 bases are TGTGCCATCAAGACAGATCGAACCCAAGAGACCCAGTACTTC. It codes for CAIKTDRTQETQYF.